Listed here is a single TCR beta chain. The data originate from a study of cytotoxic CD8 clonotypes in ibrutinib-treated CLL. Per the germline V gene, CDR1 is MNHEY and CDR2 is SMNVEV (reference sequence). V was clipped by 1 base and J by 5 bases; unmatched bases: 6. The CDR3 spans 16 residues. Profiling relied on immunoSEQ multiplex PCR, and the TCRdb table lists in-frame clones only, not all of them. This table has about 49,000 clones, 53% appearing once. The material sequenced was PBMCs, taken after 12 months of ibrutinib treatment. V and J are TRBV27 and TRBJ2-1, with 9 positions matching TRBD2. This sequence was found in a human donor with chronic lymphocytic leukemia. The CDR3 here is CASSLFPAGGHNEQFF. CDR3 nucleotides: TGTGCCAGCAGTTTATTTCCAGCGGGAGGTCACAATGAGCAGTTCTTC.